This T cell receptor beta chain was captured by sequencing in a study of T cells in Graves' hyperthyroidism and ophthalmopathy. This CDR3 comprises 14 residues. Deletions cut 4 bases from V and 5 bases from J, with 10 bases between. Germline values: CDR1 SGHKS, CDR2 YYEKEE (reference sequence). This clonotype was recorded at least ten times. Its antigen is undetermined. Newly diagnosed hyperthyroidism, duration under 2 months, in patients aged 18 to 65. The CDR3 regions of TCR beta were amplified from RNA transcripts. HTBI primers were the set used in a first-round RT-PCR of the TCR CDR3. TCRdb passed the multiplex PCR reads through MiXCR, listing each CDR3 protein once. The sample lists approximately 610,000 distinct CDR3 sequences; 16% were seen once. Findings of the study overall: Ophthalmopathy and stable hyperthyroidism were separated by a 13 V-J model. Blood also carried most thyroid clonotypes expanded above 0.001.

This receptor was obtained from a woman younger than 35 with Graves' hyperthyroidism. The specimen was blood. The rearrangement links TRBV5-5 to TRBJ1-6; D gene unclear. The CDR3 nucleotides are TGTGCCAGCAGCCGTGCGGAAAATAATTCACCCCTCCACTTT. It encodes CASSRAENNSPLHF.